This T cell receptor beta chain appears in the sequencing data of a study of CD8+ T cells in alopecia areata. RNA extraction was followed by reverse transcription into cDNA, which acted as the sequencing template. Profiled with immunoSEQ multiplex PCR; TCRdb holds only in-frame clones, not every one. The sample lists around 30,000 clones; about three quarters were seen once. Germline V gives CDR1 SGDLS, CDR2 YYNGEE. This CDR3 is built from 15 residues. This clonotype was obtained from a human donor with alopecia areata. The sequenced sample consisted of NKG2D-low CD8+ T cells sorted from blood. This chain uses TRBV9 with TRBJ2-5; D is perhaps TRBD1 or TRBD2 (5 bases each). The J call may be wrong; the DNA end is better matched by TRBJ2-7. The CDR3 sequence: CASSVGGGPTYEQYF. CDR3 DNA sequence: TGTGCCAGCAGCGTAGGTGGGGGACCCACCTACGAGCAGTACTTC.